The clone carrying this T cell receptor (beta chain) was seen a handful of times. These data are taken from a study of blood T cell repertoires in COVID-19. Study summary: Acute and convalescent COVID-19 specimens originated in the United States, Italy and Spain.

J lost 6 bases, V lost 8 bases, and 14 bases had no gene match. The germline V gene encodes CDR1 MRHNA and CDR2 SNTAGT. This CDR3 comprises 16 residues. Assay used: immunoSEQ multiplex PCR; TCRdb lists only in-frame clones, some missing. The profile shows some 270,000 clones, roughly nine tenths of them singletons. The sequence was collected from a man aged 35-49 years with active or convalescent COVID-19. This rearrangement joins TRBV6-4 to TRBJ2-2; TRBD1 aligns across 8 bases. The sample comprised peripheral blood. CDR3 region: CASSPGTGGVAGELFF. As DNA, the CDR3 is TGTGCCAGCTCCCCTGGAACAGGGGGAGTGGCCGGGGAGCTGTTTTTT.